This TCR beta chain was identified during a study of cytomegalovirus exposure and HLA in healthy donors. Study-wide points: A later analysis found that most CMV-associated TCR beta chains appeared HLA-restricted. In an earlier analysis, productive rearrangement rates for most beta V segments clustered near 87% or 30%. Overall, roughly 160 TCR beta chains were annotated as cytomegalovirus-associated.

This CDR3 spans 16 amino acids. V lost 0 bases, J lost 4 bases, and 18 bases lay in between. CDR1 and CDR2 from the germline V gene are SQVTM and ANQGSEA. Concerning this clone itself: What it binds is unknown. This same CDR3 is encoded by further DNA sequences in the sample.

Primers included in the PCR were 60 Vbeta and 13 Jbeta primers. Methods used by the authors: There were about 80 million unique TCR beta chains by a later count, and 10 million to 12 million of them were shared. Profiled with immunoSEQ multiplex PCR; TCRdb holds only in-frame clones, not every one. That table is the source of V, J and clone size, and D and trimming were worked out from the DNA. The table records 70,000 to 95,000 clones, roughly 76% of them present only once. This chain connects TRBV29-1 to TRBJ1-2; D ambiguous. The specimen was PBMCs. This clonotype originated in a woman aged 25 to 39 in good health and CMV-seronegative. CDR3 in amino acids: CSVEDRRREEGYGYTF. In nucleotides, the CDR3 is TGCAGCGTTGAAGATCGCCGTCGGGAGGAGGGCTATGGCTACACCTTC.